The 22 T cell receptor beta chains reported below all come from one sample, sequenced in a study of cytomegalovirus exposure and HLA in healthy donors (TCRdb year 2017). Libraries were constructed by the immunoSEQ multiplex PCR assay. A mixture of 60 forward primers for TCR Vbeta segments and 13 reverse primers for TCR Jbeta segments was used in the multiplex PCR. As stored in TCRdb, this immuneACCESS dataset retains in-frame rearrangements with V and J assigned. A fraction of the clones does not appear; measured against another copy, unresolved V genes explain less than half of the discrepancy, and the remainder lacks a known reason. The sample table contains approximately 120,000 clones; only one count was recorded for approximately 70% of them. 5.4% of the sample is in the top ten clones. The sample comprised PBMCs. These receptors were collected from an older woman in good health and CMV-seropositive.

The chain is built from TRBV11-1 and TRBJ2-1, with D tentatively TRBD1 (6 bases). Germline lookup yields CDR1 SGHAT and CDR2 FQDESV (reference sequence). The CDR3 has 16 residues. V was clipped by 5 bases and J by 5 bases, with 19 bases between them. CDR3 nucleotides: TGTGCCAGCAGCCCTCGATATGCAGGGGCGAACAATGAGCAGTTCTTC. Its translation: CASSPRYAGANNEQFF.

The chain is built from TRBV6-1 and TRBJ1-2; TRBD1 aligns across 10 bases. Trimming cost V 5 bases and J 1 base; bases outside gene matches: 4. From germline, CDR1 is MNHNS and CDR2 SASEGT. This CDR3 is built from 15 residues. The CDR3 region is CASSPGTGVNYGYTF. CDR3 DNA sequence: TGTGCCAGCAGTCCCGGGACAGGGGTTAACTATGGCTACACCTTC.

The chain is built from TRBV10-3 and TRBJ2-1, with TRBD1 as a possible D gene (6 bases). V dropped 4 bases and J dropped 10 bases, with 8 bases sitting between them. The CDR3 spans 11 residues. CDR1 and CDR2 from the germline V gene are ENHRY and SYGVKD. As DNA, the CDR3 is TGTGCCATCAGTGGAGGGACAGAGCAGTTCTTC. Amino acid sequence: CAISGGTEQFF.

The V call is TRBV4-1, the J call TRBJ1-5; the match to TRBD1 covers 10 bases. CDR1 is MGHRA, CDR2 YSYEKL, per germline. The CDR3 loop spans 17 amino acids. J was trimmed by 5 bases and V by 1 base; bases with no gene match: 8. The CDR3 reads CASSQAPPGQGHQPQHF. The CDR3 DNA follows: TGCGCCAGCAGCCAAGCTCCCCCGGGACAGGGGCATCAGCCCCAGCATTTT.

This clone was found a few times. V usage is TRBV10-3 and J usage is TRBJ2-2; 11 positions agree with TRBD2. The CDR3 length is 16 residues. Looked up from germline, CDR1 is ENHRY and CDR2 is SYGVKD. Trimming removed 7 bases from V and 2 bases from J; junction bases left unmatched: 6. CDR3 DNA: TGTGCCATCACCTCCGGGACTAGCGGAAACACCGGGGAGCTGTTTTTT. It is translated as CAITSGTSGNTGELFF.

The chain couples TRBV2 to TRBJ1-6; 9 bases line up with TRBD1. The CDR3 sequence is 16 residues long. Germline CDR1 reads SNHLY; CDR2 reads FYNNEI. The V gene end was trimmed by 6 bases and the J gene end by 9 bases; junction bases not matched to a gene: 12. CDR3 nucleotides: TGTGCCAGCAGCCCGGAAAAACAGGGGGCGGGTTCACCCCTCCACTTT. Translating it yields CASSPEKQGAGSPLHF.

This clone was counted a few times. The chain combines TRBV15 with TRBJ1-1, with D hard to call. Germline CDR1 reads LNHNV; CDR2 reads YYDKDF (reference sequence). The CDR3 has 16 amino acids. Trimming removed 1 base from V and 1 base from J, with 13 bases in between. In nucleotides, the CDR3 is TGTGCCACCAGCAGAGGACGCCAAGCAGGGAACACTGAAGCTTTCTTT. This gives the protein CATSRGRQAGNTEAFF.

This chain connects TRBV7-8 to TRBJ2-7; TRBD2 agrees at 8 bases. Germline loops: CDR1 SGHVS, CDR2 FQNEAQ. The CDR3 loop spans 12 amino acids. V gave up 6 bases and J gave up 6 bases; unmatched junction bases: 4. Written as DNA, the CDR3 is TGTGCCAGCAGAGGCGGGGGGATCGAGCAGTACTTC. It is translated as CASRGGGIEQYF.

The V call is TRBV6-5, the J call TRBJ1-1; tentatively, D is TRBD1 (6 bases). Trimming removed 0 bases from V and 0 bases from J, with 11 bases in between. The length of the CDR3 is 16 residues. Germline loops: CDR1 MNHEY, CDR2 SVGAGI. The CDR3 spells CASSYSPGAMNTEAFF. The DNA of the CDR3 is TGTGCCAGCAGTTACTCCCCAGGGGCTATGAACACTGAAGCTTTCTTT.

V gene TRBV5-1 combines with J gene TRBJ1-6, with D tentatively TRBD1 (6 bases). The CDR3 covers 15 residues. CDR1 and CDR2 from the germline V gene are SGHRS and YFSETQ. The V end lost 2 bases, the J end lost 2 bases, and 8 bases lay between the germline ends. The CDR3 DNA reads TGCGCCAGCAGCTTTGAGGGGGCCTATAATTCACCCCTCCACTTT. Its protein is CASSFEGAYNSPLHF.

A few counts support this clone. The CDR3 DNA is TGTGCCAGTAGTATTAACGCGGGGCGAAGTGGCTACACCTTC. As protein: CASSINAGRSGYTF. The chain joins TRBV19 to TRBJ1-2; D possibly corresponds to TRBD1 (5 bases). CDR1 and CDR2 from the germline V gene are LNHDA and SQIVND (reference sequence). V was trimmed by 3 bases and J by 7 bases, leaving 15 bases between them. The CDR3 is 14 residues long.

The genes are TRBV7-2 and TRBJ2-3, with D possibly being TRBD1 (6 bases). The V end was cut by 5 bases, the J end by 4 bases, with 16 bases between. Per germline, CDR1 SGHTA and CDR2 FQGNSA. The CDR3 runs to 15 residues. CDR3 nucleotide sequence: TGTGCCAGCAGCATTGCCGGGACAAACGCAGATACGCAGTATTTT. Its protein product is CASSIAGTNADTQYF.

The J gene is TRBJ1-1, the V gene TRBV10-3; 12 bases are a match to TRBD1. Per germline, CDR1 ENHRY and CDR2 SYGVKD. Trimming cost V 6 bases and J 4 bases; bases outside gene matches: 6. CDR3 size: 15 residues. CDR3 in amino acids: CAISRDRGQSTEAFF. CDR3 sequence (DNA): TGTGCCATCAGCCGGGACAGGGGGCAGAGCACTGAAGCTTTCTTT.

The chain employs TRBV5-6 and TRBJ1-5, with D tentatively TRBD1 (6 bases). The CDR3 runs to 16 residues. Germline CDR1 is SGHDT and CDR2 is YYEEEE. V was pared by 3 bases and J by 4 bases, with 17 bases between. CDR3 in amino acids: CASSWGGQGLNQPQHF. CDR3 bases: TGTGCCAGCAGCTGGGGGGGGCAGGGCTTAAATCAGCCCCAGCATTTT.

The chain is built from TRBV6-5 and TRBJ2-1, with 8 bases identical to TRBD2. The CDR3 is 13 residues long. Germline V CDR1 and CDR2: MNHEY, SVGAGI. V lost 5 bases, J lost 12 bases, and 9 bases stayed unmatched. The CDR3 DNA follows: TGTGCCAGCAGTGCATTTACGGCGGGGGGGCAGTTCTTC. Translating it yields CASSAFTAGGQFF.

The V call is TRBV6-6, the J call TRBJ1-1; possibly TRBD1 for D (6 bases). The V end lost 7 bases, the J end lost 7 bases, and 16 bases lay between the germline ends. The CDR3 totals 13 residues. Germline assignment: CDR1 MNHNY and CDR2 SVGAGI (reference sequence). The CDR3 region is CASTQIEGGEAFF. CDR3 DNA sequence: TGTGCCAGCACACAGATAGAAGGGGGTGAAGCTTTCTTT.

This chain uses TRBV6-5 with TRBJ2-1; 8 positions agree with TRBD1. The CDR3 consists of 13 residues. The ends lost 6 bases at V and 11 bases at J; junction bases unmatched: 9. Germline V gene lookup returns CDR1 MNHEY and CDR2 SVGAGI. CDR3 protein: CASRPIPGGKQFF. CDR3 in DNA: TGTGCCAGCAGACCTATTCCAGGGGGCAAGCAGTTCTTC.

The chain uses TRBV12-5 and TRBJ2-5; D not resolved. Germline-derived CDR1 and CDR2 are LGHNT and FRNRAP. The CDR3 has 16 residues. V lost 0 bases to trimming and J lost 2 bases, with 13 bases between them. CDR3 nucleotides: TGTGCTAGTGGTTTGGTAATCTCAGGTCGGCAAGAGACCCAGTACTTC. Encoded protein: CASGLVISGRQETQYF. The variable domain in full, completed from reference TRBV12-5 and TRBJ2-5, reads DARVTQTPRHKVTEMGQEVTMRCQPILGHNTVFWYRQTMMQGLELLAYFRNRAPLDDSGMPKDRFSAEMPDATLATLKIQPSEPRDSAVYFCASGLVISGRQETQYFGPGTRLLVL.

The chain's CDR3 is CASSLKNRVGNTEAFF. CDR3 in DNA: TGTGCCAGCAGCTTAAAAAACAGGGTAGGAAACACTGAAGCTTTCTTT. This chain uses TRBV7-8 with TRBJ1-1; D may be TRBD1 (6 bases). This CDR3 spans 16 amino acids. Per the germline V gene, CDR1 is SGHVS and CDR2 is FQNEAQ. The V end lost 2 bases, the J end lost 2 bases, and 15 bases lay between the germline ends.

The chain joins TRBV10-3 to TRBJ2-1; 12 nucleotides match TRBD2. The CDR3 spans 14 residues. Per the germline V gene, CDR1 is ENHRY and CDR2 is SYGVKD. With 4 bases clipped from V and 6 bases from J, the junction kept 1 base outside the gene matches. CDR3 coding DNA: TGTGCCATCAGTGGGACTAGCGGGGTCAATGAGCAGTTCTTC. Protein sequence: CAISGTSGVNEQFF.

In the case of this clone: This CDR3 is also generated by other DNA sequences in the sample. The chain links TRBV7-2 to TRBJ2-7, with TRBD1 matching over 7 bases. CDR1 and CDR2 from the germline V gene are SGHTA and FQGNSA. The CDR3 contains 15 residues. Losses at the gene ends were 0 bases for V and 4 bases for J; bases not matched to a gene: 6. The CDR3 sequence is CASSLAGTEVYEQYF. For the CDR3, the DNA is TGTGCCAGCAGCTTAGCCGGGACAGAAGTTTACGAGCAGTACTTC. The full variable domain, its missing parts supplied by reference TRBV7-2 and TRBJ2-7, is GAGVSQSPSNKVTEKGKDVELRCDPISGHTALYWYRQSLGQGLEFLIYFQGNSAPDKSGLPSDRFSAERTGGSVSTLTIQRTQQEDSAVYLCASSLAGTEVYEQYFGPGTRLTVT.

This rearrangement joins TRBV5-1 to TRBJ1-2, with 9 nucleotides matching TRBD1. The CDR3 totals 16 residues. Germline V gene sequence: CDR1 SGHRS, CDR2 YFSETQ. V trimming: 2 bases; J trimming: 3 bases; junction bases outside the gene matches: 8. CDR3 coding DNA: TGCGCCAGCAGCTTTGAACAGGGGGCCGGTGACTATGGCTACACCTTC. It encodes CASSFEQGAGDYGYTF.